This is a list of T cell receptor beta chains from one sample in a study of human T cells and chemical hapten exposure. TCRdb recomputed calls from the RACE reads with MiXCR, one row per CDR3 protein. Of about 81,000 distinct CDR3 sequences listed, about 9.4% are singletons. This specimen was whole blood, taken in connection with sensitization to the hapten diphenylcyclopropenone (DPC). The receptor source for this set is a woman in her 30s with alopecia areata. Some clones in this sample may be carry-over from other donors' samples. CDR3s include the opening cysteine and the closing phenylalanine or tryptophan. The D gene is left open where the match is weak. Not every row has a clone size; where given, it reads once, few, many or a size class.

NA 13 TRBJ1-1 many TRBV5-1 TGCGCCAGCAGCTTAATAGGGAACACTGAAGCTTTCTTT CASSLIGNTEAFF
NA 12 TRBJ1-3 many TRBV11-2 TGTGCCAGCAGGTCGGACGAGAACACCATATATTTT CASRSDENTIYF
NA 15 TRBJ2-5 many TRBV5-1 TGCGCCAGCAGCCCAGGCGGCGTTAGACAAGAGACCCAGTACTTC CASSPGGVRQETQYF
TRBD2 14 TRBJ2-3 NA TRBV29-1 TGCAGCGGGGGACTAGCGGGAGTCGCAGATACGCAGTATTTT CSGGLAGVADTQYF
NA 13 TRBJ1-3 few TRBV20-1 TGCAGTGCTTACGGGGGATCTGGAAACACCATATATTTT CSAYGGSGNTIYF
NA 15 TRBJ1-1 many TRBV3-1 TGTGCCAGCAGCCAAGACTCAGGGAGAGGGACTGAAGCTTTCTTT CASSQDSGRGTEAFF
TRBD1 14 TRBJ1-4 NA TRBV20-1 TGCAGTGCTCACCCGACAGGGCCTAATGAAAAACTGTTTTTT CSAHPTGPNEKLFF
TRBD1 14 TRBJ1-1 many TRBV12-3/TRBV12-4 TGTGCCAGCAGCCTACAGGGGGCGAGGACTGAAGCTTTCTTT CASSLQGARTEAFF
TRBD1 17 TRBJ1-4 many TRBV28 TGTGCCAGCAGTTTCACAGGGGAGTCCTCAACTAATGAAAAACTGTTTTTT CASSFTGESSTNEKLFF
NA 16 TRBJ1-3 NA TRBV20-1 TGCAGTGCAGAGAGAAATACAGGGTCCCCTGGAAACACCATATATTTT CSAERNTGSPGNTIYF
NA 16 TRBJ2-3 many TRBV7-8 TGTGCCAGCAGCTTAGGGGTCGGGGACACCTCAGATACGCAGTATTTT CASSLGVGDTSDTQYF
NA 14 TRBJ2-2 many TRBV2 TGTGCCAGCAATCCAGGGACGAACACCGGGGAGCTGTTTTTT CASNPGTNTGELFF
NA 13 TRBJ1-2 few TRBV20-1 TGCAGTGCTGGTGCCGGGGTTAACTATGGCTACACCTTC CSAGAGVNYGYTF
TRBD1 15 TRBJ1-2 few TRBV5-6 TGTGCCAGCAGCCGCGACAGGGGGCGCTACTATGGCTACACCTTC CASSRDRGRYYGYTF
TRBD1 17 TRBJ1-1 few TRBV20-1 TGCAGTGCTAGGGGGGGGACAGGAGGTATTCGGGACCCTGAAGCTTTCTTT CSARGGTGGIRDPEAFF
NA 15 TRBJ1-2 many TRBV5-1 TGCGCCAGCAGCTTGACCCTGTCTGCCAACTATGGCTACACCTTC CASSLTLSANYGYTF
TRBD2 17 TRBJ2-2 many TRBV6-2/TRBV6-3 TGTGCCAGCAGCCGCTGGGGACTAGCGGGGAACACCGGGGAGCTGTTTTTT CASSRWGLAGNTGELFF
NA 16 TRBJ2-7 many TRBV12-3/TRBV12-4 TGTGCCAGCAGTTTGGGCTGGACAGCCCTCTCCTACGAGCAGTACTTC CASSLGWTALSYEQYF
NA 15 TRBJ1-1 many TRBV28 TGTGCCAGCAGTTTCTGGACAGACATAAACACTGAAGCTTTCTTT CASSFWTDINTEAFF
NA 13 TRBJ2-5 many TRBV7-2 TGTGCCAGCAGCTTTAACTTACTAGATCGTAGGTACTTC CASSFNLLDRRYF
TRBD1 19 TRBJ1-1 NA TRBV15 TGTGCCACCAGCAGAGTCGACAGGGGGCTTGTCGGGTGGAACACTGAAGCTTTCTTT CATSRVDRGLVGWNTEAFF
TRBD1 15 TRBJ2-2 many TRBV28 TGTGCCAGCGCTAACAGGGGGCGAGGCACCGGGGAGCTGTTTTTT CASANRGRGTGELFF
NA 11 TRBJ1-5 NA TRBV28 TGTGCCAGCAGTAAAAATCAGCCCCAGCATTTT CASSKNQPQHF
NA 13 TRBJ2-3 few TRBV9 TGTGCCAGCAGCGTAGTAGAGGCAGATACGCAGTATTTT CASSVVEADTQYF
NA 13 TRBJ1-1 NA TRBV20-1 TGCAGTGCTCATACAGGGTTGTTGGCTGAAGCTTTCTTT CSAHTGLLAEAFF
NA 14 TRBJ2-3 many TRBV7-3 TGTGCCAGCAGCGCTGGAGACTCCGTCGGTACGCAGTATTTT CASSAGDSVGTQYF
TRBD2 19 TRBJ2-2 few TRBV12-3/TRBV12-4 TGTGCCAGCAGTTTAAGAATGGGACTAGCGGGAGCGGGCACCGGGGAGCTGTTTTTT CASSLRMGLAGAGTGELFF
TRBD1 17 TRBJ1-5 NA TRBV14 TGTGCCAGCAGCCGACAACCCGAGGGACAGTTATGTCAGCCCCAGCATTTT CASSRQPEGQLCQPQHF
NA 13 TRBJ1-1 many TRBV11-1 TGTGCCAGCAGCTTAGCGCGGGGAGGTGAAGCTTTCTTT CASSLARGGEAFF
TRBD2 17 TRBJ2-3 many TRBV4-3 TGCGCCAGCAGCCGCGAGCTACTAGCGGGGAGCACAGATACGCAGTATTTT CASSRELLAGSTDTQYF